This TCR beta chain was sequenced for a study of OX40 agonist ivuxolimab in advanced cancers. Study background: A male proportion of about 86% was recorded, with mean age about 54 years and range roughly 20 to 90. Study-level results: At doses 0.1 to 3.0 mg/kg, CD4+ and CD8+ clones expanded. Among the lowest peripheral clonal expansion occurred in 0.1-3.0 mg/kg partial responders.

V was cut by 5 bases and J by 4 bases, with 11 bases left in between. CDR1 and CDR2 (germline): SGHAT, FQNNGV. This CDR3 contains 13 residues. Concerning this clone itself: Its antigen is as yet unknown.

Sequencing was performed with immunoSEQ multiplex PCR; in TCRdb, only in-frame clones are kept and a portion is missing. The profile covers about 50,000 clones, with 80% appearing a single time and around 4% taken by the ten largest. The source was CD4+ or CD8+ T cells sorted from blood, collected in a trial of the OX40 agonist ivuxolimab. The source of this sequence is an adult with an advanced solid tumor such as melanoma, head and neck, liver or kidney cancer. This chain connects TRBV11-2 to TRBJ1-2, with a weak D call TRBD1 (6 bases). CDR3 in DNA: TGTGCCAGCAGCACCACAGGGCCCTATGGCTACACCTTC. Protein: CASSTTGPYGYTF.